This T cell receptor beta chain was profiled in a study of radiotherapy plus CTLA-4 blockade in lung cancer. Study at large: Disease control was seen in roughly 30% of patients, objective responses in roughly 19%.

Clones were sequenced by immunoSEQ multiplex PCR, and TCRdb holds only the in-frame ones, with some missing. The profile covers some 78,000 clones, with about 88% appearing a single time and around 0.8% taken by the ten largest. A note on this clone: Its antigen is currently unknown.

Study results and caveats: Clones of tumor-derived TCRs expanded in blood after radiotherapy plus ipilimumab.

Chemo-refractory metastatic non-small-cell lung cancer patients underwent focal radiation alongside CTLA-4 blockade with ipilimumab. The CDR3 consists of 14 residues. The J segment lost 4 bases and the V segment lost 4 bases, leaving 3 bases of the junction unmatched. Germline V gene sequence: CDR1 SGHRS, CDR2 YFSETQ. The V call is TRBV5-1, the J call TRBJ2-5; 11 bases align to TRBD1. The material was peripheral blood, obtained from a patient treated with radiotherapy plus ipilimumab. This clonotype was sampled from a human donor with non-small cell lung cancer who had stable disease on radiotherapy plus ipilimumab. The CDR3: CASSRGQGVETQYF. In nucleotides, the CDR3 is TGCGCCAGCAGCCGGGGACAGGGGGTAGAGACCCAGTACTTC. Filled out from reference TRBV5-1 and TRBJ2-5, the complete variable domain reads KAGVTQTPRYLIKTRGQQVTLSCSPISGHRSVSWYQQTPGQGLQFLFEYFSETQRNKGNFPGRFSGRQFSNSRSEMNVSTLELGDSALYLCASSRGQGVETQYFGPGTRLLVL.